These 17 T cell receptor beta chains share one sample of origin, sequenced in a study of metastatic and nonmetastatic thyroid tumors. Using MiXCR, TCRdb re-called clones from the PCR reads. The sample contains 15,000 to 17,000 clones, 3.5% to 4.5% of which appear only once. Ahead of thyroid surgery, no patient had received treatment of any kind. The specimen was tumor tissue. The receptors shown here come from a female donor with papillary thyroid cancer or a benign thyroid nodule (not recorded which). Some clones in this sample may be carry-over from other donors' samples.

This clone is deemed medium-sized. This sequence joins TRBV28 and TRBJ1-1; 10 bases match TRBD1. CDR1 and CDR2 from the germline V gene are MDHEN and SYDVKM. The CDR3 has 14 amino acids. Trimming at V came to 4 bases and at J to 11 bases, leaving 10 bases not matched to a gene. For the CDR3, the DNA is TGTGCCAGCAGTTATTTTGGGACAGGGGCAGGGGCTTTCTTT. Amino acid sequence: CASSYFGTGAGAFF.

The DNA for the CDR3 is TGCAGTGCTAGAGATCGCCGGACTAGTAACGAGCAGTACTTC. This codes for CSARDRRTSNEQYF. The rearrangement links TRBV20-1 to TRBJ2-7, with 7 bases aligning to TRBD2. The CDR3 sequence is 14 residues long. Germline CDR1 is DFQATT and CDR2 is SNEGSKA (reference sequence). The J segment lost 5 bases and the V segment lost 0 bases, leaving 7 bases of the junction unmatched.

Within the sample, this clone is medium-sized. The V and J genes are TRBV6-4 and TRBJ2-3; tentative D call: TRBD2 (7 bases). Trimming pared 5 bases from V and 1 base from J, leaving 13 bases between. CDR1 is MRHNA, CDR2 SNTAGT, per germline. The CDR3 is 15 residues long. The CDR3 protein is CASSRGRGGTDTQYF. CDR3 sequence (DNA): TGTGCCAGCAGTAGGGGGAGGGGGGGCACAGATACGCAGTATTTT.

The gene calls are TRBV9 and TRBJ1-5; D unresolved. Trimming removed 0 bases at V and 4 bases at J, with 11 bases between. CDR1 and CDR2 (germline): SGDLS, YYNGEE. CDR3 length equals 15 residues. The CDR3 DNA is TGTGCCAGCAGCGTAGATTCGGCCTTAAATCAGCCCCAGCATTTT. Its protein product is CASSVDSALNQPQHF.

CDR3 sequence: CASSPKAAGANVLTF. CDR3 sequence (DNA): TGTGCCAGCAGTCCGAAGGCCGCTGGGGCCAACGTCCTGACTTTC. This chain uses TRBV6-1 with TRBJ2-6; D unresolved. Germline V gene lookup returns CDR1 MNHNS and CDR2 SASEGT. The germline V and J ends were trimmed by 5 bases and 2 bases, with 10 bases remaining between them. The CDR3 runs to 15 residues.

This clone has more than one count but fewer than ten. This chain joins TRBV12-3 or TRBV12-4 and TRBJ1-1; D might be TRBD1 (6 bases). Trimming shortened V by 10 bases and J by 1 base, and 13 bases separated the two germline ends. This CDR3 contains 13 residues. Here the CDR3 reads CANPQGGNTEAFF. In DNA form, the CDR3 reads TGTGCCAACCCACAGGGAGGGAACACTGAAGCTTTCTTT.

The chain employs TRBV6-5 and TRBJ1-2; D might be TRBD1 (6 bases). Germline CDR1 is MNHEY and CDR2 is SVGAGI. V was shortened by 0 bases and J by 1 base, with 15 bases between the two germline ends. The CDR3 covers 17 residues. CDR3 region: CASSYSPWGGFNYGYTF. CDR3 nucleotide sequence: TGTGCCAGCAGTTACTCGCCTTGGGGGGGCTTTAACTATGGCTACACCTTC.

For the CDR3, the DNA is TGTGCCAGCAGTTACTCGGCTTCGAGCTCTGGAAACACCATATATTTT. Amino acids: CASSYSASSSGNTIYF. V is TRBV6-6 and J is TRBJ1-3, with D unresolved. From germline, CDR1 is MNHNY and CDR2 SVGAGI (reference sequence). V lost 0 bases and J 0 bases, leaving 9 bases between the germline ends. The CDR3 has 16 amino acids.

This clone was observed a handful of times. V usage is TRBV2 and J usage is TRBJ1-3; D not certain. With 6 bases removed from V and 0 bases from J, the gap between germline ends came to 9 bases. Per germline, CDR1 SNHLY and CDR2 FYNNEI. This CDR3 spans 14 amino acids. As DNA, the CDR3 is TGTGCCAGCAGCGGGGAGATCTCTGGAAACACCATATATTTT. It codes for CASSGEISGNTIYF. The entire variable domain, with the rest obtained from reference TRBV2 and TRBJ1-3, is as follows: EPEVTQTPSHQVTQMGQEVILRCVPISNHLYFYWYRQILGQKVEFLVSFYNNEISEKSEIFDDQFSVERPDGSNFTLKIRSTKLEDSAMYFCASSGEISGNTIYFGEGSWLTVV.

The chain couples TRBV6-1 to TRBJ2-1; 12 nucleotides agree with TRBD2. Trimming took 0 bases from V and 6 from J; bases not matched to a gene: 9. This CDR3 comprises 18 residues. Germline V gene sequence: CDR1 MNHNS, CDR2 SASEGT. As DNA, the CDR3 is TGTGCCAGCAGTGAAGCGAGTGCACTAGCGGGAGGTTTCAATGAGCAGTTCTTC. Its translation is CASSEASALAGGFNEQFF.

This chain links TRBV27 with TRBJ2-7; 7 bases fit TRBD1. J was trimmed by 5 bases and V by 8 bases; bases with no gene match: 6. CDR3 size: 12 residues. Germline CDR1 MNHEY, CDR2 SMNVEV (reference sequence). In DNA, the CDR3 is TGTGCCAGCCGACAGGGCCCTCACGAGCAGTACTTC. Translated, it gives CASRQGPHEQYF.

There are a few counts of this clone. CDR3 loop: CASSPEQGARSGGQYF. Written as DNA, the CDR3 is TGCGCCAGCAGCCCGGAACAGGGGGCAAGGTCGGGCGGGCAGTACTTC. This chain connects TRBV5-1 to TRBJ2-7, with TRBD1 identical over 9 bases. From germline, CDR1 is SGHRS and CDR2 YFSETQ. CDR3 length: 16 amino acids. With 4 bases clipped from V and 9 bases from J, the junction kept 17 bases outside the gene matches.

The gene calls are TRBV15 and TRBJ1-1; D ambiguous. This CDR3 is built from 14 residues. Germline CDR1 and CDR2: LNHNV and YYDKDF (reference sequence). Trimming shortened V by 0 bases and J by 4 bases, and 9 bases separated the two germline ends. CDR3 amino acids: CATSRDYAGTEAFF. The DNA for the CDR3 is TGTGCCACCAGCAGAGATTACGCAGGCACTGAAGCTTTCTTT. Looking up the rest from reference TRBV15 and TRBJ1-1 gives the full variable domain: DAMVIQNPRYQVTQFGKPVTLSCSQTLNHNVMYWYQQKSSQAPKLLFHYYDKDFNNEADTPDNFQSRRPNTSFCFLDIRSPGLGDTAMYLCATSRDYAGTEAFFGQGTRLTVV.

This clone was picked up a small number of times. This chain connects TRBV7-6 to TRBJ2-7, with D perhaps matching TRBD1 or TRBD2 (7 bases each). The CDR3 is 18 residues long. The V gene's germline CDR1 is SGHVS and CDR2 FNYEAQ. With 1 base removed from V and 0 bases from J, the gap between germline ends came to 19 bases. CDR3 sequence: CASSLVVRGGASSYEQYF. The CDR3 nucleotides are TGTGCCAGCAGCTTAGTAGTCAGGGGGGGGGCCAGCTCCTACGAGCAGTACTTC.

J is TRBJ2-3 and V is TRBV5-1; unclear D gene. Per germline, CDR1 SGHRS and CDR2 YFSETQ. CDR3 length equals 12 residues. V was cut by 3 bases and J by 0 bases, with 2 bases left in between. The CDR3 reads CASSSSTDTQYF. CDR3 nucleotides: TGCGCCAGCAGCTCTAGCACAGATACGCAGTATTTT.

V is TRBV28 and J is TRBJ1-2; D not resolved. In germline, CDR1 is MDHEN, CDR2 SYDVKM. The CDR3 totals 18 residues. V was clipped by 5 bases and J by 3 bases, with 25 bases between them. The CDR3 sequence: CASSPAGRSVDKDYGYTF. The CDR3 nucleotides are TGTGCCAGCAGTCCTGCCGGGAGGAGTGTCGATAAGGACTATGGCTACACCTTC.

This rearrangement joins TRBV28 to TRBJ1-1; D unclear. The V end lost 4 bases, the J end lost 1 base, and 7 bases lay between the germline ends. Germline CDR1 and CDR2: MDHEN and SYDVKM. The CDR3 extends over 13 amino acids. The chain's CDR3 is CASSSPGNTEAFF. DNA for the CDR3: TGTGCCAGCAGTTCGCCAGGGAACACTGAAGCTTTCTTT.